Listed below are T cell receptor beta chains from one sample, sequenced in a study of OX40 agonist ivuxolimab in advanced cancers. The table came from immunoSEQ multiplex PCR; TCRdb's copy has only in-frame clones and leaves some out. The sample consists of fewer than 80,000 clones, 89% of them appearing once. The source material was CD4+ or CD8+ T cells sorted from blood, sampled in a trial of the OX40 agonist ivuxolimab. The source is an adult with an advanced solid tumor such as melanoma, head and neck, liver or kidney cancer. CDR3s include the opening cysteine and the closing phenylalanine or tryptophan. Each record gives: CDR3 length, clone size, D gene, J gene, V gene, CDR3 DNA, CDR3 protein. The D gene is left open where the match is weak. Only part of the rows carry a size: once, few, many, or a class if the clone is expanded.

16,.,.,TRBJ1-1,TRBV7-9,TGTGCCAGCAGCTACGGGGCGGGGGAAAGGGACACTGAAGCTTTCTTT,CASSYGAGERDTEAFF
12,.,.,TRBJ1-2,TRBV29-1,TGCAGCGCCAGAGGGACCTTCTATGGCTACACCTTC,CSARGTFYGYTF
15,.,TRBD2,TRBJ2-1,TRBV5-1,TGCGCCAGCAGCTTGCTTAGCGGGACCTACAATGAGCAGTTCTTC,CASSLLSGTYNEQFF
14,.,.,TRBJ2-7,TRBV5-1,TGCGCCAGCAGCTTGTACCTAGCAGGGTACGAGCAGTACTTC,CASSLYLAGYEQYF
13,.,.,TRBJ2-7,TRBV27,TGTGCCAGCAGTTTATCCCCCCTCTCCGAGCAGTACTTC,CASSLSPLSEQYF
17,.,TRBD1,TRBJ1-1,TRBV7-9,TGTGCCAGCAGCCTGATCGGATTACAGGGGATTTTCACTGAAGCTTTCTTT,CASSLIGLQGIFTEAFF
12,.,.,TRBJ1-5,TRBV2,TGTGCCAGCCAACAGAAGGGGCAGCCCCAGCATTTT,CASQQKGQPQHF
15,.,.,TRBJ2-1,TRBV5-6,TGTGCCAGCAGCTTGGGGGTAGGCTCCTACAATGAGCAGTTCTTC,CASSLGVGSYNEQFF
18,.,TRBD2,TRBJ2-1,TRBV7-3,TGTGCCAGCAGCCAGCGGGGACTAGCGGGAGGGACCTACAATGAGCAGTTCTTC,CASSQRGLAGGTYNEQFF
12,.,.,TRBJ2-7,TRBV7-9,TGTGCCAGCAGCTTAGTGTTCCACGAGCAGTACTTC,CASSLVFHEQYF
13,few,TRBD2,TRBJ2-1,TRBV27,TGTGCCAGCGGGACTAGCGGGGTAAATGAGCAGTTCTTC,CASGTSGVNEQFF
14,.,TRBD1,TRBJ1-1,TRBV11-3,TGTGCCAGCAGCTCCGGGACAGGTCTCACTGAAGCTTTCTTT,CASSSGTGLTEAFF
17,.,.,TRBJ1-6,TRBV21-1,TGTGCCAGCAGCAAAAGAGAAGGGAGCTCCTATAATTCACCCCTCCACTTT,CASSKREGSSYNSPLHF
12,.,.,TRBJ1-1,TRBV6-1,TGTGCCAGCAGTGGGGGATTCACTGAAGCTTTCTTT,CASSGGFTEAFF
15,.,.,TRBJ1-1,TRBV27,TGTGCCAGCAGTTTGATCAGGGGTGGGCCCCTTGGGGCTTTCTTT,CASSLIRGGPLGAFF
14,.,.,TRBJ2-1,TRBV15,TGTGCCACCCGACAGAGCAGCTCCTACAATGAGCAGTTCTTC,CATRQSSSYNEQFF
14,.,TRBD1,TRBJ1-5,TRBV6-1,TGTGCCAGCTTCCCTGGACAGGGGAGGCAGCCCCAGCATTTT,CASFPGQGRQPQHF
16,.,.,TRBJ2-5,TRBV7-9,TGTGCCAGCAGCTTAGAAGCAGGAGGGGAGACAGAGACCCAGTACTTC,CASSLEAGGETETQYF
16,.,TRBD2,TRBJ2-7,TRBV27,TGTGCCAGCAGTTTAGCTAGCGGGAGCGCGGGCTACGAGCAGTACTTC,CASSLASGSAGYEQYF
16,.,TRBD2,TRBJ2-1,TRBV11-2,TGTGCCAGCAGCGGAGAGACTAGCGAATCCTACAATGAGCAGTTCTTC,CASSGETSESYNEQFF
18,.,.,TRBJ2-3,TRBV2,TGTGCCAGCTCCCGAGGGGGATATCGGGGGACTAGCACAGATACGCAGTATTTT,CASSRGGYRGTSTDTQYF
13,.,.,TRBJ2-2,TRBV6-4,TGTGCCAGCGAAGCGGAGGGCACCGGGGAGCTGTTTTTT,CASEAEGTGELFF
13,.,.,TRBJ2-7,TRBV11-2,TGTGCCAGCAGCTTAGAATTTAGTTACGAGCAGTACTTC,CASSLEFSYEQYF
15,.,.,TRBJ1-2,TRBV5-5,TGTGCCAGCAGCTTGGCCGAGGGGACAACCTATGGCTACACCTTC,CASSLAEGTTYGYTF
16,.,.,TRBJ2-3,TRBV11-1,TGTGCCAGCAGCAATTGGAAGACAGGTGGCACAGATACGCAGTATTTT,CASSNWKTGGTDTQYF
15,.,.,TRBJ2-7,TRBV2,TGTGCCAGCAGTGTCATCAGGCAGGAACGCTACGAGCAGTACTTC,CASSVIRQERYEQYF
16,.,TRBD2,TRBJ2-3,TRBV6-6,TGTGCCAGCAGCTCCACTAGCGGGAGGTTCGTAGATACGCAGTATTTT,CASSSTSGRFVDTQYF
13,medium-sized,.,TRBJ1-1,TRBV7-6,TGTGCCAGCAGCTTAGAAGCACGCACTGAAGCTTTCTTT,CASSLEARTEAFF
16,.,TRBD2,TRBJ2-7,TRBV15,TGTGCCACCAGCAGAGACGCGGGACTAGTTCCCTACGAGCAGTACTTC,CATSRDAGLVPYEQYF
15,.,TRBD1,TRBJ1-4,TRBV9,TGTGCCAGCAGCGTAGCAGGGGGGTTGGAGGAAAAACTGTTTTTT,CASSVAGGLEEKLFF
13,.,.,TRBJ2-7,TRBV28,TGTGCCAGCAGTTTGGGGCAGGTCTACGAGCAGTACTTC,CASSLGQVYEQYF
14,.,.,TRBJ2-3,TRBV27,TGTGCCAGCAGTTTTTCGCGGGGCACAGATACGCAGTATTTT,CASSFSRGTDTQYF
13,.,TRBD1,TRBJ2-7,TRBV2,TGTGCCACCAGGGGGACAGGAGAGTACGAGCAGTACTTC,CATRGTGEYEQYF
15,once,TRBD1,TRBJ2-7,TRBV2,TGTGCCAGCAGTGGGGGACAGTTCCACTCCTACGAGCAGTACTTC,CASSGGQFHSYEQYF
15,.,.,TRBJ2-7,TRBV6-1,TGTGCCAGCAGTGAAACACCACTCAGCTCCTACGAGCAGTACTTC,CASSETPLSSYEQYF